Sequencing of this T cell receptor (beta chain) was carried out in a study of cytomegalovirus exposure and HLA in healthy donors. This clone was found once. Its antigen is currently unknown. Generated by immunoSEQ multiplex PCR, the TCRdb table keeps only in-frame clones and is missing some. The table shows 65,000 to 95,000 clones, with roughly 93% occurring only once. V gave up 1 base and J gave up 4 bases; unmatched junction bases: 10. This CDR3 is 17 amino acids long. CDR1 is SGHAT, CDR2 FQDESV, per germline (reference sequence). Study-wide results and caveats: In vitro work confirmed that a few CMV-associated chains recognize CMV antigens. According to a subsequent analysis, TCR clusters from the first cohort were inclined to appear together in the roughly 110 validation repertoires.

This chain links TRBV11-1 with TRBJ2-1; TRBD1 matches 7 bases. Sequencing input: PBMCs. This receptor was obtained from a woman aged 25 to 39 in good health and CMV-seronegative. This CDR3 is CASSLGTKQGRYNEQFF. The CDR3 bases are TGTGCCAGCAGCTTAGGTACCAAACAGGGGCGGTACAATGAGCAGTTCTTC. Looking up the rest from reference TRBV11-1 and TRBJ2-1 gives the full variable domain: EAEVAQSPRYKITEKSQAVAFWCDPISGHATLYWYRQILGQGPELLVQFQDESVVDDSQLPKDRFSAERLKGVDSTLKIQPAELGDSAMYLCASSLGTKQGRYNEQFFGPGTRLTVL.